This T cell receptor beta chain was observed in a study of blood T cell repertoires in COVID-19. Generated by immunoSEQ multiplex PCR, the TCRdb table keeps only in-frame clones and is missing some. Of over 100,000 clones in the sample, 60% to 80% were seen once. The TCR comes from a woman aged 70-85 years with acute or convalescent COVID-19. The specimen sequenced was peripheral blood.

CDR3 bases: TGTGCCAGCAGCTTAACTAGCGGGGCGCAGAGCTCCTACAATGAGCAGTTCTTC. Amino acids: CASSLTSGAQSSYNEQFF. The gene calls are TRBV11-3 and TRBJ2-1, with 10 bases that match TRBD2. This CDR3 comprises 18 residues. The V gene's germline CDR1 is SGHNT and CDR2 YENEEA. The V segment lost 2 bases and the J segment 0 bases; nucleotides outside the gene matches: 7.